This entry describes one T cell receptor beta chain. This clone's antigen is unknown. No much larger clone exists at a distance of one base, and base qualities are not known. TCRbeta CDR3 regions were amplified from genomic DNA by means of the immunoSEQ Assay, a bias-controlled multiplex PCR. Concerning the study's data processing: The number of nucleated cells in each sample was estimated by amplification of reference gene primers within the assay. To quantify the absolute abundance of each unique TCRbeta CDR3 rearrangement, sequence reads were collapsed and filtered. For each sample, productive Simpson clonality was calculated as the square root of Simpson's diversity index over productive rearrangements. TCRdb limited this immuneACCESS table to in-frame rearrangements with V and J called. A share of clones is missing; checked studies link under half to unresolved V genes, and the rest is unexplained. V and J calls and clone size are those listed in that table; D and trimming were worked out from the DNA. In this sample the table shows more than 80,000 clones, around 67% of which occur a single time. The ten top clones hold around 25% of the sample.

Each collaborating institution followed its own protocols to collect whole blood in K2EDTA tubes. Collaborator samples were shipped for TCRbeta analysis as frozen whole blood, isolated PBMCs, or DNA extracted from either sample type. This entry is derived from a study of blood T cell repertoires in COVID-19 (dated by TCRdb to the early 2020s). Background on the whole study: Samples covering the acute and convalescent phases of COVID-19 were provided by collaborators in the United States, Italy and Spain. The prospective study material was composed of cDNA or gDNA derived from T cells, B-cell-depleted T cells, or PBMCs. Subjects who had been exposed to COVID-19, were actively infected with it, or had recovered from it provided the deeply sampled blood TCRbeta repertoires that made up the dataset. A freely available public database, intended as a resource for researchers studying the immune response to SARS-CoV-2, is where the repertoires were released. Samples came from the ongoing ImmuneRACE study (first 160 participants) plus 1,254 subjects from 6 global collaborators. The sample metadata nearly always contained a de-identified subject ID, COVID-19 status, age in years and sex. Where available, HLA class I and class II types were obtained from metadata supplied by the sample provider rather than from assay-based typing.

The CDR3 measures 16 amino acids from cysteine to phenylalanine. CDR3 DNA only is kept here, 48 bases in frame from base 1. For this chain, trimming is 1 base at the V end and 2 bases at the J end, and the number of junction bases without a gene match is 7. CDR1 and CDR2, per the germline V gene, are KGHSH and LQKENI. Summary of the overall study and its limitations: The quantity of clinical and demographic metadata differed by source and by participant and was supplied without curation.

The rearrangement joined TRBV18 to TRBJ1-2, and 7 junctional nucleotides match TRBD1. This receptor was taken from an older woman in a cohort sampled during active or convalescent COVID-19. Sequences were obtained from peripheral blood. The CDR3 protein sequence reads: CASSPLNRGQNYGYTF. The nucleotide sequence reads as follows: TGTGCCAGCTCACCACTAAACCGGGGACAGAACTATGGCTACACCTTC.